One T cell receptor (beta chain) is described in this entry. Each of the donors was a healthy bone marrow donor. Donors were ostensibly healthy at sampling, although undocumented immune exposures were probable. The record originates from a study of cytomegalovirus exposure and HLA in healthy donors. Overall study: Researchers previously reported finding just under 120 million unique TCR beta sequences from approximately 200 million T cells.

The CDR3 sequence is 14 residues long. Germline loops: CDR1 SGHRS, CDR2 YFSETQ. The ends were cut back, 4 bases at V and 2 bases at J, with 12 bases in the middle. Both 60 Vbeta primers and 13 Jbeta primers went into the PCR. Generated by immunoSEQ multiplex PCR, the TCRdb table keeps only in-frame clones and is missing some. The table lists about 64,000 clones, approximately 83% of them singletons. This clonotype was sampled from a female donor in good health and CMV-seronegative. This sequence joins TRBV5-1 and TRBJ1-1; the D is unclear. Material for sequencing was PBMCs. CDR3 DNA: TGCGCCAGCAGCCGCGGTGGAGGAAACACTGAAGCTTTCTTT. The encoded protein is CASSRGGGNTEAFF. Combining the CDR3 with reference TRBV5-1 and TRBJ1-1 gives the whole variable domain KAGVTQTPRYLIKTRGQQVTLSCSPISGHRSVSWYQQTPGQGLQFLFEYFSETQRNKGNFPGRFSGRQFSNSRSEMNVSTLELGDSALYLCASSRGGGNTEAFFGQGTRLTVV.